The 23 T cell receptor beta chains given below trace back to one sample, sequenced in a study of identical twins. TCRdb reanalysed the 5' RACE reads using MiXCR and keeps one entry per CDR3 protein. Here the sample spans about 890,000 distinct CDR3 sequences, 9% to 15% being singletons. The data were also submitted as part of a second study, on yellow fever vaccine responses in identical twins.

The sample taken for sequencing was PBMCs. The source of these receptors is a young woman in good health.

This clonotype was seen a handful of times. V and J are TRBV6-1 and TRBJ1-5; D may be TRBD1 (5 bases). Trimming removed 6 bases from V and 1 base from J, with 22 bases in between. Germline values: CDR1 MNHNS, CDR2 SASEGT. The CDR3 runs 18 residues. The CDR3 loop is CASRRGLRGVESNQPQHF. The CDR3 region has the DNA TGTGCCAGCAGGAGGGGCTTACGAGGGGTTGAGAGCAATCAGCCCCAGCATTTT.

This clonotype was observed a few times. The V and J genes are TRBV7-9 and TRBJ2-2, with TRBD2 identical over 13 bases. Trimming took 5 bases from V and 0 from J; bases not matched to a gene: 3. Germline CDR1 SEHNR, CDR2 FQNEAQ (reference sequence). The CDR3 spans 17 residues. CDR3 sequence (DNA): TGTGCCAGCAGCGGAGGGACTAGCGGGGCGAACACCGGGGAGCTGTTTTTT. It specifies CASSGGTSGANTGELFF.

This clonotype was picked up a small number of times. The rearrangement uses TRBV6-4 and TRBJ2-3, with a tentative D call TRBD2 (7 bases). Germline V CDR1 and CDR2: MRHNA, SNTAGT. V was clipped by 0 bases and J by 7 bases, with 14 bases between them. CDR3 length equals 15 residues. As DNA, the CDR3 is TGTGCCAGCAGTGACTCAGGGGGGGGGCAAAATACGCAGTATTTT. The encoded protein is CASSDSGGGQNTQYF.

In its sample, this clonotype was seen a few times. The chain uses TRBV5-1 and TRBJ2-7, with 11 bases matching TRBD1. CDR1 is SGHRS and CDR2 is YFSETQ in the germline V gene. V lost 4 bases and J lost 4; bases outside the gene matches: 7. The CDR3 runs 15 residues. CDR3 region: CASSRGQGAKYEQYF. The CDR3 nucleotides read TGCGCCAGCAGCCGCGGACAGGGGGCAAAATACGAGCAGTACTTC. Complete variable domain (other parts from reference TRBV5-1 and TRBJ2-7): KAGVTQTPRYLIKTRGQQVTLSCSPISGHRSVSWYQQTPGQGLQFLFEYFSETQRNKGNFPGRFSGRQFSNSRSEMNVSTLELGDSALYLCASSRGQGAKYEQYFGPGTRLTVT.

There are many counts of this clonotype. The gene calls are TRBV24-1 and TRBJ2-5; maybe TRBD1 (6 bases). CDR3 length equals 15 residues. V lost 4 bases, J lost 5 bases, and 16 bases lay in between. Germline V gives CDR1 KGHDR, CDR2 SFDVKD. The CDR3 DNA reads TGTGCCACCAGTGACACAACAGGGCTGGAGGAGACCCAGTACTTC. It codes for CATSDTTGLEETQYF.

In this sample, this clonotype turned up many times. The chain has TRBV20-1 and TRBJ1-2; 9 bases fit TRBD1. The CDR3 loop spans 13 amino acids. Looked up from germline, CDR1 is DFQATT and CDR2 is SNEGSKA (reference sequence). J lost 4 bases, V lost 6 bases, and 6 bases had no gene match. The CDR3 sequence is CSAGEQGAYGYTF. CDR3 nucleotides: TGCAGTGCCGGAGAACAGGGGGCCTATGGCTACACCTTC.

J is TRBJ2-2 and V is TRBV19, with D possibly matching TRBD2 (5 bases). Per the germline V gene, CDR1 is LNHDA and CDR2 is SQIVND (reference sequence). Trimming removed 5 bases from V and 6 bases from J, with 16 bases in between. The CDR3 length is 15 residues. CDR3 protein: CASSPDHGVAGELFF. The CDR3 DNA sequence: TGTGCCAGTAGTCCCGATCACGGGGTCGCCGGGGAGCTGTTTTTT.

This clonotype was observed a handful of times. In DNA form, the CDR3 reads TGCGCCAGCAGCCAAGTGGCAGGGTTTGAAAAACTGTTTTTT. It codes for CASSQVAGFEKLFF. This sequence joins TRBV4-1 and TRBJ1-4, with D maybe TRBD1 (5 bases). The V end lost 1 base, the J end lost 7 bases, and 10 bases lay between the germline ends. Germline V gene lookup returns CDR1 MGHRA and CDR2 YSYEKL. The CDR3 contains 14 residues.

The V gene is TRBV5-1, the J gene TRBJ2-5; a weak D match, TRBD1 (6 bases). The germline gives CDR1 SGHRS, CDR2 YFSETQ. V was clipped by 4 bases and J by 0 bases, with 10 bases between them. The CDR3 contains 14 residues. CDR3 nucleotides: TGCGCCAGCAGCGTTGGGACATACCAAGAGACCCAGTACTTC. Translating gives CASSVGTYQETQYF.

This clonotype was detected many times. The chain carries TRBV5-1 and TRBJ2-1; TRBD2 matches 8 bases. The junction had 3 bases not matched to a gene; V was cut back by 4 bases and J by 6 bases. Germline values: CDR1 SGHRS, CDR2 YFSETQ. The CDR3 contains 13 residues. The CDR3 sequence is CASSKGLANEQFF. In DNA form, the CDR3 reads TGCGCCAGCAGCAAAGGACTAGCCAATGAGCAGTTCTTC. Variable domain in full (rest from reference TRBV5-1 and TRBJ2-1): KAGVTQTPRYLIKTRGQQVTLSCSPISGHRSVSWYQQTPGQGLQFLFEYFSETQRNKGNFPGRFSGRQFSNSRSEMNVSTLELGDSALYLCASSKGLANEQFFGPGTRLTVL.

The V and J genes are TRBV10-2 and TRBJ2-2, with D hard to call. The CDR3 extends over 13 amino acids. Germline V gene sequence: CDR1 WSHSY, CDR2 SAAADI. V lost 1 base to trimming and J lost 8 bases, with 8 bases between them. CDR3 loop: CASSEFAVGELFF. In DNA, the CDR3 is TGCGCCAGCAGTGAGTTCGCGGTTGGGGAGCTGTTTTTT.

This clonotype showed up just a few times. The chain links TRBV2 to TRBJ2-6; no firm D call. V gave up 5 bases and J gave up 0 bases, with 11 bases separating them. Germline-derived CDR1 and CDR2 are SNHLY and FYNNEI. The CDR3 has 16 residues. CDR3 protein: CASSSRVGSGANVLTF. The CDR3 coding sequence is TGTGCCAGCAGTTCCCGTGTGGGCTCTGGGGCCAACGTCCTGACTTTC.

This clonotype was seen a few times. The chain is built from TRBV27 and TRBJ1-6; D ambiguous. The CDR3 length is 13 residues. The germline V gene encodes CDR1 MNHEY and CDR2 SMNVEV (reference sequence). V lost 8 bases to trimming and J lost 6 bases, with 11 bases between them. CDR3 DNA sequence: TGTGCCAGCGGGCAGACCCCTAATTCACCCCTCCACTTT. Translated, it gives CASGQTPNSPLHF.

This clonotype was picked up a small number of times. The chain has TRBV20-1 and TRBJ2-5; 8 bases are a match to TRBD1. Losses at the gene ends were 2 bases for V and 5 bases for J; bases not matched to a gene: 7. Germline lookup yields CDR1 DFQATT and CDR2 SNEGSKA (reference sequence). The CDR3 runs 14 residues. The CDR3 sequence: CSARWSGGVETQYF. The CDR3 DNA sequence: TGCAGTGCTAGATGGTCAGGGGGCGTGGAGACCCAGTACTTC.

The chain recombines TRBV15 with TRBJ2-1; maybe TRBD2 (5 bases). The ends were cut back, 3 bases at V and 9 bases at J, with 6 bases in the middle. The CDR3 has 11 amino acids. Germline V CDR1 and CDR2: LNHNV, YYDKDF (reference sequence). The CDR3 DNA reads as TGTGCCACCAGCAGCGCGGGTGAGCAGTTCTTC. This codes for CATSSAGEQFF.

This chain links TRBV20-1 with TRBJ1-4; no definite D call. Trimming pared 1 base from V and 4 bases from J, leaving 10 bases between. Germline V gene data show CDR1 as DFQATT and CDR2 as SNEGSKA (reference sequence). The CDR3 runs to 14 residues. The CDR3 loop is CSARVIGFNEKLFF. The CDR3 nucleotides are TGCAGTGCTAGAGTAATAGGTTTTAATGAAAAACTGTTTTTT.

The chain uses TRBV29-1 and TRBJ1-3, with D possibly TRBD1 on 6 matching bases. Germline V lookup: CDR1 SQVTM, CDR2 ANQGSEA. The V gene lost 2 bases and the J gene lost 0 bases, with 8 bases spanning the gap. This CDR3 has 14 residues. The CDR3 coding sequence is TGCAGCGTTGAAACAGGGAGCTCTGGAAACACCATATATTTT. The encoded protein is CSVETGSSGNTIYF.

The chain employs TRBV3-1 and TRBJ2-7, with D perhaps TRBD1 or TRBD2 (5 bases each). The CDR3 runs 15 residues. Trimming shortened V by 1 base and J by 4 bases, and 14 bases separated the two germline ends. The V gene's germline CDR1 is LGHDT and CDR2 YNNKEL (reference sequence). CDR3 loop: CASSQAARGEYEQYF. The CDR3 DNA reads TGTGCCAGCAGCCAAGCGGCACGAGGGGAATACGAGCAGTACTTC.

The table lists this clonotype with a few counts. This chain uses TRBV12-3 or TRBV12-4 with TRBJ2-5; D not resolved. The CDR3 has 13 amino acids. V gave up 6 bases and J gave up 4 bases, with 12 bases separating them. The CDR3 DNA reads TGTGCCAGCAGCTTGGACGGCCCAGAGACCCAGTACTTC. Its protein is CASSLDGPETQYF.

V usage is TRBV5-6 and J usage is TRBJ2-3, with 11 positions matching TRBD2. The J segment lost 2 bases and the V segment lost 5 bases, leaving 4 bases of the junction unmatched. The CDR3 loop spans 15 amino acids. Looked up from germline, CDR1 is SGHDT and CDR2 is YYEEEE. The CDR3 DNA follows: TGTGCCAGCAGGGAGACTAGCGGGAACACAGATACGCAGTATTTT. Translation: CASRETSGNTDTQYF.

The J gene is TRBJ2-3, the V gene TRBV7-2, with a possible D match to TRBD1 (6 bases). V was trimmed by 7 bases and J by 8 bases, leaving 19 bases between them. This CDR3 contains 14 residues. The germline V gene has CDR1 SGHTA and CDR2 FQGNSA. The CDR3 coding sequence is TGTGCCAGCAACGAGGGGGTAGCCCTACTTACGCAGTATTTT. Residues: CASNEGVALLTQYF.

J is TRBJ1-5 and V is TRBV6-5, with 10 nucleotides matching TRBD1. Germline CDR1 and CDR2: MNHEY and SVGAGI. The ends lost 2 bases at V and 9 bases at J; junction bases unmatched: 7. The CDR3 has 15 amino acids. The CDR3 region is CASSYTGTGDMPQHF. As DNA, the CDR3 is TGTGCCAGCAGTTACACCGGGACAGGGGATATGCCCCAGCATTTT.

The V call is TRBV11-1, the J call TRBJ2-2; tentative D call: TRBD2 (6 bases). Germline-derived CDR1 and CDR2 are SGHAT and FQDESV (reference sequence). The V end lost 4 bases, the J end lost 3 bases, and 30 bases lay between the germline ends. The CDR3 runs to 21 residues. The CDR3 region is CASSSRPGDWLRGNYTGELFF. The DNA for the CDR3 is TGTGCCAGCAGCTCACGCCCCGGAGACTGGCTCCGGGGGAATTACACCGGGGAGCTGTTTTTT.